This TCR beta chain was documented in a study of blood T cell repertoires in COVID-19. The wider study: COVID-19 samples collected from the United States, Italy and Spain covered acute and convalescent phases.

The CDR3 extends over 16 amino acids. In the source study's methods: Counts of nucleated cells, estimated from reference gene primer amplification, were obtained. Profiling relied on immunoSEQ multiplex PCR, and the TCRdb table lists in-frame clones only, not all of them. V, J and clone size reflect that table, while D and trimming were determined from the DNA. The data show under 55,000 clones, about four fifths seen once. The source is a human donor in a cohort sampled during active COVID-19. V and J are TRBV21-1 and TRBJ1-3; the D segment call TRBD1 is taken from the table without a DNA check. TRBV21-1 is classified as a pseudogene. Input material: peripheral blood. Here the CDR3 reads CASSKHRPYSGNTIYF. The CDR3 DNA sequence: TGTGCCAGCAGCAAGCACAGGCCCTACTCTGGAAACACCATATATTTT.